This note documents a single TCR beta chain sequence. Over several immunoSEQ plates, each subset's genomic DNA was distributed in even portions. Repertoires were generated with immunoSEQ multiplex PCR, while TCRdb's copy carries only in-frame clones and drops some. The sample lists a few hundred thousand clones; 97% were seen once. The V gene's germline CDR1 is SGHNT and CDR2 YYREEE (reference sequence). The CDR3 runs 14 residues. Trimming took off 0 bases at V and 3 bases at J, with 9 bases between the two ends. The record originates from a study of shared clonotypes between healthy human individuals.

The J gene is TRBJ2-5, the V gene TRBV5-4; possibly TRBD1 or TRBD2 for D (5 bases each). The sequenced material came from naive CD4+ T cells sorted from blood. Subset given: CD45RA+ positively selected. This TCR was sampled from a woman aged 25 to 39 in good health. The DNA for the CDR3 is TGTGCCAGCAGCTTGGAGGGGACGGAAGAGACCCAGTACTTC. Translation gives CASSLEGTEETQYF.